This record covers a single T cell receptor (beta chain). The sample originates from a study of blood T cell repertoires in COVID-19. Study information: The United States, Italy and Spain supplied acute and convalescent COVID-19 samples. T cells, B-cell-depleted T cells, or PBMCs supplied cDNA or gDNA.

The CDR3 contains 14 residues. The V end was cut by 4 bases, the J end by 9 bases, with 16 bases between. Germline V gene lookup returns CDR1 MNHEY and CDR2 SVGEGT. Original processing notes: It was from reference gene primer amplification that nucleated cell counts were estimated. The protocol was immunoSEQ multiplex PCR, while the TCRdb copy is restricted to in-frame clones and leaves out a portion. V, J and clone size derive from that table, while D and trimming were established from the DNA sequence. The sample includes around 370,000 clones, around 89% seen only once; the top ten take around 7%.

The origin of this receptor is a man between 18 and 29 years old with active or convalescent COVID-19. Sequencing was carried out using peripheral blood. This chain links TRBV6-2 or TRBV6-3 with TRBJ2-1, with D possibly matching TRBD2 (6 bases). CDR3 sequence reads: CASSSGSRAGEQFF. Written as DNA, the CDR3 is TGTGCCAGCAGTTCCGGGAGTAGGGCAGGTGAGCAGTTCTTC.